The source of this T cell receptor beta chain is a study of vaccination and CD4 T cells after COVID-19. Across the study: Timing of post-vaccine sample collection was a median approximately 70 days after dose two, with a range of 14 to 241.

TCRdb reanalysed the PCR reads using MiXCR and keeps one entry per CDR3 protein. The data show about 19,000 distinct CDR3 sequences, with 62% seen just once and around 0.92% held by the top ten. Dates of positive PCR ran from March to December 2020, before US Alpha, Beta and Delta variants. Looked up from germline, CDR1 is SEHNR and CDR2 is FQNEAQ (reference sequence). The V and J ends lost 1 base and 3 bases respectively, with 11 bases between them. The CDR3 runs 15 residues. The source is a human donor who had recovered from COVID-19. The material sequenced was CD4+ T cells from blood, taken before SARS-CoV-2 vaccination. The rearrangement joins TRBV7-9 to TRBJ2-3, with D unresolved. Written as DNA, the CDR3 is TGTGCCAGCAGCTTAGATGGCAGTCCTACAGATACGCAGTATTTT. Protein product: CASSLDGSPTDTQYF.